The subject of this entry is one T cell receptor beta chain. Repertoires were generated with immunoSEQ multiplex PCR, while TCRdb's copy carries only in-frame clones and drops some. Among about 88,000 clones, roughly nine tenths were seen once, and the ten largest hold 1.5%. These data originate in a study of T cell changes during pregnancy in multiple sclerosis. Germline assignment: CDR1 SGHNT and CDR2 YYREEE (reference sequence). The CDR3 has 16 amino acids. The J segment lost 2 bases and the V segment lost 4 bases, leaving 4 bases of the junction unmatched. The J gene is TRBJ2-3, the V gene TRBV5-4, with 13 bases fitting TRBD2. The TCR originated in a female donor with multiple sclerosis, enrolled in a pregnancy study. The sequences come from peripheral blood, collected in the first trimester of pregnancy. Here the CDR3 reads CASSRTSGGLTDTQYF. The CDR3 region has the DNA TGTGCCAGCAGCCGGACTAGCGGGGGACTCACAGATACGCAGTATTTT.